This T cell receptor (beta chain) comes out of a study of T-cell reconstitution after alpha-beta-depleted transplantation in children. Unique molecular identifiers were built into the TCRbeta library. TCRdb recomputed calls from the PCR reads with MiXCR, one row per CDR3 protein. This table holds 70,000 to 95,000 distinct CDR3 sequences, around 15% found once. This CDR3 comprises 17 residues. Trimming shortened V by 6 bases and J by 1 base, and 18 bases separated the two germline ends. Germline V lookup: CDR1 MGHDK, CDR2 SYGVNS. The table lists this clonotype with a few counts. This sequence originates from a male patient aged 2 to 9 who had a stem cell transplant for acute lymphoblastic leukemia, so the T cells may come from the graft donor. The chain carries TRBV25-1 and TRBJ2-2; D might be TRBD1 or TRBD2, each matching 5 bases. Sequenced material: PBMCs, mostly from graft donor cells, taken 180 days after TCRalphabeta/CD19-depleted stem cell transplant. This chain's CDR3 is CASRETRGAGNTGELFF. CDR3 bases: TGTGCCAGCAGAGAAACCCGAGGGGCAGGGAACACCGGGGAGCTGTTTTTT.